This is a list of T cell receptor beta chains from one sample in a study of PD-1 blockade in classical Hodgkin lymphoma. Profiling relied on immunoSEQ multiplex PCR, and the TCRdb table lists in-frame clones only, not all of them. Of about 32,000 clones in the sample, around 80% were seen once. The sample consisted of peripheral blood mononuclear cells (PBMCs), taken before the fourth cycle of nivolumab. These receptors all stem from a human donor with classical Hodgkin lymphoma. CDR3s leave out the opening cysteine and the closing phenylalanine or tryptophan.

ASSLEGTARSSYNSPLH,TRBV5-6,TRBJ1-6
SVTLNTEAF,TRBV29-1,TRBJ1-1
ASSVGPQGPGYT,TRBV9,TRBJ1-2
ASSVAGGYNEQF,TRBV7-9,TRBJ2-1
ASSMGRGMGQPQH,TRBV19,TRBJ1-5
ASRGGQETQY,TRBV5-1,TRBJ2-5
SVLGDGTDTQY,TRBV19,TRBJ2-3
SVDLAGRQETQY,TRBV29-1,TRBJ2-5
ASSLHSGGPYYGYT,TRBV7-9,TRBJ1-2
ASSLDGNLNTEAF,TRBV7-9,TRBJ1-1
ASSLQGAGELF,TRBV11-3,TRBJ2-2
ASSLFGSTDTQY,TRBV28,TRBJ2-3
ASSLARGFYGYT,TRBV7-2,TRBJ1-2
SVWATSGGAIGIEQF,TRBV29-1,TRBJ2-1
ASSLAHRGSGYT,TRBV11-3,TRBJ1-2
ASSQDEGFNSPLH,TRBV4-3,TRBJ1-6
SVETAGNTIY,TRBV29-1,TRBJ1-3
ASSPPRLGLTGELF,TRBV7-9,TRBJ2-2
ARGGSGANVLT,TRBV7-2,TRBJ2-6
ASKAGSSTDTQY,TRBV2,TRBJ2-3
ASSLPGQYNEQF,TRBV28,TRBJ2-1
ASSLNSNTGELF,TRBV7-2,TRBJ2-2
ASSLIAGGTDTQY,TRBV13,TRBJ2-3
ASGTGEETQY,TRBV27,TRBJ2-5
ASSPPGELSYEQY,TRBV28,.
ASGLVWQGIADTQY,TRBV12-5,TRBJ2-3
ASSLGTGGFYNEQF,TRBV18,TRBJ2-1
ASSVGTDTEAF,TRBV10-2,TRBJ1-1
ASSLSGGRGETQY,TRBV7-3,TRBJ2-5
ASSFAGQAQETQY,TRBV5-1,TRBJ2-5
ATSRDGGGTQPQH,TRBV15,TRBJ1-5
ASSPVGPQETQY,TRBV28,TRBJ2-5
ASSLVATEAF,TRBV5-8,TRBJ1-1
ASARVGTITDTQY,TRBV11-3,TRBJ2-3
ASTQGGTSAYNEQF,TRBV5-4,TRBJ2-1
ASSPDLSGANVLT,TRBV5-6,TRBJ2-6
ASSRDRESEQY,TRBV2,TRBJ2-7
ASSQGAGVINEQF,TRBV4-3,TRBJ2-1
ASSEQLGSNSPLH,TRBV6-1,TRBJ1-6
ASSDISTNSGNTIY,TRBV25-1,TRBJ1-3
ASSLGSGPAKNIQY,TRBV27,TRBJ2-4